This is a list of T cell receptor beta chains from one sample in a study of naive and memory T cell subsets. TCRdb ran MiXCR on the UMI-ligation and nested PCR reads and lists one entry per CDR3 protein. The sample has roughly 140,000 distinct CDR3 sequences; approximately 17% are singletons. The sequencing input was naive CD4+ T cells from blood. These receptors were collected from a human donor in good health. Both conserved end residues are part of each CDR3. D genes are given only for firm matches. Only some rows state a clone size, as once, few, many or a class for expanded clones.

d_call: -
v_call: TRBV15
j_call: TRBJ2-2
clone_size: -
cdr3_aa: CATSRDSKASVAGELFF
cdr3_nt: TGTGCCACCAGCAGAGACTCTAAAGCCTCGGTGGCCGGGGAGCTGTTTTTT

d_call: -
v_call: TRBV20-1
j_call: TRBJ2-7
clone_size: -
cdr3_aa: CSARFRSTYEQYF
cdr3_nt: TGCAGTGCTAGATTCAGGAGCACCTACGAGCAGTACTTC

d_call: -
v_call: TRBV5-1
j_call: TRBJ2-3
clone_size: -
cdr3_aa: CASSLAGFLTDTQYF
cdr3_nt: TGCGCCAGCAGCTTGGCCGGCTTCCTCACAGATACGCAGTATTTT

d_call: -
v_call: TRBV12-3/TRBV12-4
j_call: TRBJ2-4
clone_size: few
cdr3_aa: CASSRVEEDIQYF
cdr3_nt: TGTGCCAGCAGTAGGGTAGAGGAGGACATTCAGTACTTC

d_call: -
v_call: TRBV20-1
j_call: TRBJ1-1
clone_size: few
cdr3_aa: CSARAHGLNTEAFF
cdr3_nt: TGCAGTGCTAGAGCCCATGGTTTGAACACTGAAGCTTTCTTT

d_call: -
v_call: TRBV28
j_call: TRBJ1-5
clone_size: few
cdr3_aa: CASSTPQGLGQPQHF
cdr3_nt: TGTGCCAGCAGTACTCCTCAGGGCTTAGGGCAGCCCCAGCATTTT

d_call: TRBD1
v_call: TRBV7-9
j_call: TRBJ2-3
clone_size: few
cdr3_aa: CASSFTFQGQSRVADTQYF
cdr3_nt: TGTGCCAGCAGCTTCACCTTCCAGGGACAGAGTCGAGTGGCAGATACGCAGTATTTT

d_call: -
v_call: TRBV29-1
j_call: TRBJ2-3
clone_size: -
cdr3_aa: CSARATSTDTQYF
cdr3_nt: TGCAGCGCTAGGGCTACTAGCACAGATACGCAGTATTTT

d_call: -
v_call: TRBV10-3
j_call: TRBJ2-5
clone_size: few
cdr3_aa: CAIREDRDQETQYF
cdr3_nt: TGTGCCATCAGGGAAGACAGAGACCAAGAGACCCAGTACTTC

d_call: -
v_call: TRBV20-1
j_call: TRBJ1-4
clone_size: -
cdr3_aa: CSAPAWSGQNEKLFF
cdr3_nt: TGCAGTGCTCCCGCCTGGTCTGGGCAAAATGAAAAACTGTTTTTT

d_call: TRBD1
v_call: TRBV20-1
j_call: TRBJ2-1
clone_size: -
cdr3_aa: CSASGTGISYNEQFF
cdr3_nt: TGCAGTGCTAGTGGGACAGGGATTTCCTACAATGAGCAGTTCTTC

d_call: -
v_call: TRBV23-1
j_call: TRBJ2-7
clone_size: few
cdr3_aa: CASSQSPSLGHYEQYF
cdr3_nt: TGCGCCAGCAGTCAATCCCCCAGTCTGGGGCACTACGAGCAGTACTTC

d_call: TRBD2
v_call: TRBV28
j_call: TRBJ2-3
clone_size: -
cdr3_aa: CASSLSASGTSTDTQYF
cdr3_nt: TGTGCCAGCAGTTTATCTGCTAGCGGGACTAGCACAGATACGCAGTATTTT

d_call: TRBD2
v_call: TRBV19
j_call: TRBJ2-2
clone_size: few
cdr3_aa: CASSPSGTGTGELFF
cdr3_nt: TGTGCCAGTAGTCCTAGCGGGACGGGCACCGGGGAGCTGTTTTTT

d_call: TRBD2
v_call: TRBV5-1
j_call: TRBJ2-3
clone_size: -
cdr3_aa: CASSFAGARTDTQYF
cdr3_nt: TGCGCCAGCAGCTTCGCGGGAGCTCGGACAGATACGCAGTATTTT

d_call: TRBD2
v_call: TRBV6-2/TRBV6-3
j_call: TRBJ2-3
clone_size: -
cdr3_aa: CASSGTSRFFTDTQYF
cdr3_nt: TGTGCCAGCTCTGGGACTAGCAGATTCTTCACAGATACGCAGTATTTT

d_call: TRBD1
v_call: TRBV12-3/TRBV12-4
j_call: TRBJ1-3
clone_size: few
cdr3_aa: CASRDRNSGNTIYF
cdr3_nt: TGTGCCAGTCGGGACAGAAACTCTGGAAACACCATATATTTT

d_call: TRBD1
v_call: TRBV29-1
j_call: TRBJ2-7
clone_size: few
cdr3_aa: CSVGTADVGEQYF
cdr3_nt: TGCAGCGTGGGGACAGCGGACGTGGGCGAGCAGTACTTC

d_call: -
v_call: TRBV3-1
j_call: TRBJ2-7
clone_size: -
cdr3_aa: CASSQDLPSYEQYF
cdr3_nt: TGTGCCAGCAGCCAGGACTTACCCTCCTACGAGCAGTACTTC

d_call: -
v_call: TRBV6-2/TRBV6-3
j_call: TRBJ2-2
clone_size: -
cdr3_aa: CASSFLNTGELFF
cdr3_nt: TGTGCCAGCAGTTTTTTGAACACCGGGGAGCTGTTTTTT

d_call: -
v_call: TRBV7-9
j_call: TRBJ2-7
clone_size: few
cdr3_aa: CASSLGFSYEQYF
cdr3_nt: TGTGCCAGCAGCTTAGGGTTCTCCTACGAGCAGTACTTC

d_call: -
v_call: TRBV9
j_call: TRBJ1-1
clone_size: -
cdr3_aa: CASSVGAGVEAFF
cdr3_nt: TGTGCCAGCAGCGTAGGCGCTGGGGTAGAAGCTTTCTTT

d_call: TRBD2
v_call: TRBV5-1
j_call: TRBJ2-1
clone_size: -
cdr3_aa: CASSLRTSGGSLYNEQFF
cdr3_nt: TGCGCCAGCAGCTTGAGGACTAGCGGGGGCTCACTCTACAATGAGCAGTTCTTC

d_call: -
v_call: TRBV7-9
j_call: TRBJ1-3
clone_size: few
cdr3_aa: CASSLELSGNTIYF
cdr3_nt: TGTGCCAGCAGCCTGGAGCTCTCTGGAAACACCATATATTTT

d_call: TRBD2
v_call: TRBV28
j_call: TRBJ2-3
clone_size: -
cdr3_aa: CASSSSGRLDTQYF
cdr3_nt: TGTGCCAGCAGTTCTAGCGGGAGGCTCGATACGCAGTATTTT

d_call: -
v_call: TRBV12-3/TRBV12-4
j_call: TRBJ1-1
clone_size: -
cdr3_aa: CASSERGYTEAFF
cdr3_nt: TGTGCCAGCAGTGAAAGGGGATACACTGAAGCTTTCTTT

d_call: TRBD2
v_call: TRBV7-3
j_call: TRBJ2-3
clone_size: -
cdr3_aa: CASSLDAGGWYF
cdr3_nt: TGTGCCAGCAGCTTAGATGCGGGAGGGTGGTATTTT

d_call: -
v_call: TRBV28
j_call: TRBJ2-5
clone_size: few
cdr3_aa: CASSFSGGGQETQYF
cdr3_nt: TGTGCCAGCAGTTTCTCCGGGGGAGGTCAAGAGACCCAGTACTTC

d_call: -
v_call: TRBV27
j_call: TRBJ1-5
clone_size: few
cdr3_aa: CASKKSVSGQPQHF
cdr3_nt: TGTGCCAGCAAAAAATCGGTTTCCGGTCAGCCCCAGCATTTT

d_call: -
v_call: TRBV19
j_call: TRBJ1-5
clone_size: -
cdr3_aa: CASSTRQTYSNQPQHF
cdr3_nt: TGTGCCAGTAGTACCCGACAGACCTATAGCAATCAGCCCCAGCATTTT

d_call: -
v_call: TRBV6-6
j_call: TRBJ2-5
clone_size: few
cdr3_aa: CAISYGQGGETQYF
cdr3_nt: TGTGCCATCAGCTACGGCCAGGGCGGAGAGACCCAGTACTTC

d_call: -
v_call: TRBV2
j_call: TRBJ2-1
clone_size: -
cdr3_aa: CASNRDSNNEQFF
cdr3_nt: TGTGCCAGCAACAGGGACTCCAACAATGAGCAGTTCTTC

d_call: -
v_call: TRBV7-6
j_call: TRBJ2-2
clone_size: few
cdr3_aa: CASSQWSPRELFF
cdr3_nt: TGTGCCAGCAGCCAGTGGTCCCCCAGGGAGCTGTTTTTT

d_call: TRBD2
v_call: TRBV5-1
j_call: TRBJ2-7
clone_size: -
cdr3_aa: CASSFRLAGEQEQYF
cdr3_nt: TGCGCCAGCAGCTTCCGGCTAGCGGGAGAGCAGGAGCAGTACTTC

d_call: -
v_call: TRBV9
j_call: TRBJ2-1
clone_size: -
cdr3_aa: CASSVLADAYNEQFF
cdr3_nt: TGTGCCAGCAGCGTACTGGCGGATGCCTACAATGAGCAGTTCTTC

d_call: -
v_call: TRBV6-2/TRBV6-3
j_call: TRBJ2-2
clone_size: few
cdr3_aa: CASSYSSILAVNTGELFF
cdr3_nt: TGTGCCAGCAGTTACTCGAGTATCCTGGCAGTCAACACCGGGGAGCTGTTTTTT

d_call: TRBD2
v_call: TRBV20-1
j_call: TRBJ2-2
clone_size: -
cdr3_aa: CSARASGSVTGELFF
cdr3_nt: TGCAGTGCTAGAGCTAGCGGGAGTGTCACCGGGGAGCTGTTTTTT

d_call: -
v_call: TRBV6-2/TRBV6-3
j_call: TRBJ2-2
clone_size: -
cdr3_aa: CASRGGTYTGELFF
cdr3_nt: TGTGCCAGCAGGGGAGGAACATACACCGGGGAGCTGTTTTTT

d_call: -
v_call: TRBV28
j_call: TRBJ2-7
clone_size: many
cdr3_aa: CASSFGGEAYEQYF
cdr3_nt: TGTGCCAGCAGTTTTGGAGGGGAAGCCTACGAGCAGTACTTC

d_call: -
v_call: TRBV29-1
j_call: TRBJ1-1
clone_size: -
cdr3_aa: CSVDSNTEAFF
cdr3_nt: TGCAGCGTTGACAGCAACACTGAAGCTTTCTTT

d_call: -
v_call: TRBV5-1
j_call: TRBJ2-7
clone_size: few
cdr3_aa: CASSLSKPPDEQYF
cdr3_nt: TGCGCCAGCAGCTTGTCGAAACCACCGGATGAGCAGTACTTC

d_call: -
v_call: TRBV28
j_call: TRBJ1-1
clone_size: few
cdr3_aa: CASSPPGGAVSEAFF
cdr3_nt: TGTGCCAGCAGTCCGCCAGGAGGGGCGGTTTCTGAAGCTTTCTTT